These 28 T cell receptor beta chains were all obtained from the same sample, sequenced in a study of T cells in Graves' hyperthyroidism and ophthalmopathy. Researchers amplified the TCR beta CDR3 regions from RNA transcripts. The HTBI primer set drove a first-round RT-PCR of the TCR CDR3. TCRdb fed the multiplex PCR reads into MiXCR, producing one record per CDR3 protein. The table has around 280,000 distinct CDR3 sequences, about 14% seen once. The sample comprised blood. The source of these receptors is a woman in her thirties with Graves' hyperthyroidism that later progressed to Graves' ophthalmopathy.

Many counts were recorded for this clonotype. The rearrangement uses TRBV7-9 and TRBJ2-7; TRBD2 matches at 10 bases. The CDR3 extends over 16 amino acids. With 4 bases clipped from V and 1 base from J, the junction kept 7 bases outside the gene matches. From germline, CDR1 is SEHNR and CDR2 FQNEAQ (reference sequence). CDR3 sequence reads: CASSSPSSGSSYEQYF. In nucleotides, the CDR3 is TGTGCCAGCAGCTCTCCTTCTAGCGGGAGTTCCTACGAGCAGTACTTC.

This clonotype has only a few counts. The chain uses TRBV5-6 and TRBJ2-7; 9 bases are shared with TRBD1. The CDR3 runs 12 residues. V gave up 4 bases and J gave up 6 bases; unmatched junction bases: 2. Germline assignment: CDR1 SGHDT and CDR2 YYEEEE. The CDR3 spells CASSGDRVEQYF. Here the CDR3 DNA reads TGTGCCAGCAGCGGGGACAGGGTCGAGCAGTACTTC.

This clonotype was detected a few times. V gene TRBV6-5 combines with J gene TRBJ1-4, with D unresolved. Trimming removed 2 bases at V and 5 bases at J, with 9 bases between. The CDR3 contains 14 residues. Germline CDR1 and CDR2: MNHEY and SVGAGI. The CDR3 here is CASSYGPGNEKLFF. The CDR3 bases are TGTGCCAGCAGTTACGGGCCGGGAAATGAAAAACTGTTTTTT.

This clonotype occurred many times. J is TRBJ2-3 and V is TRBV30; 9 bases agree with TRBD2. The CDR3 contains 14 residues. J lost 4 bases, V lost 2 bases, and 4 bases had no gene match. Per germline, CDR1 GTSNPN and CDR2 SVGIG (reference sequence). CDR3 region: CAWSWGGGADTQYF. DNA for the CDR3: TGTGCCTGGAGTTGGGGCGGGGGGGCAGATACGCAGTATTTT.

This chain joins TRBV20-1 and TRBJ2-7; no firm D call. The V end lost 3 bases, the J end lost 1 base, and 22 bases lay between the germline ends. This CDR3 contains 17 residues. Germline CDR1 DFQATT, CDR2 SNEGSKA (reference sequence). CDR3 residues: CSASSASSLLDSYEQYF. CDR3 bases: TGCAGTGCTAGTAGTGCCAGCAGCTTATTGGATTCCTACGAGCAGTACTTC.

This clonotype occurred many times. The genes are TRBV12-5 and TRBJ2-2, with TRBD1 as a possible D gene (5 bases). CDR3 size: 15 residues. Germline lookup yields CDR1 LGHNT and CDR2 FRNRAP. V was cut by 4 bases and J by 6 bases, with 15 bases left in between. The CDR3 sequence is CASGSGQGRAGELFF. The DNA for the CDR3 is TGTGCTAGTGGTTCAGGGCAGGGAAGGGCCGGGGAGCTGTTTTTT.

V and J are TRBV20-1 and TRBJ2-7; TRBD2 matches 9 bases. This CDR3 contains 14 residues. The germline CDR1 and CDR2 sequences are DFQATT and SNEGSKA (reference sequence). With 1 base clipped from V and 5 bases from J, the junction kept 6 bases outside the gene matches. The CDR3 spells CSARGGRAENEQYF. The CDR3 region has the DNA TGCAGTGCTAGAGGCGGGAGGGCCGAAAACGAGCAGTACTTC.

This clonotype occurred many times. The chain employs TRBV6-1 and TRBJ2-7, with D possibly being TRBD1 or TRBD2 (5 bases each). The CDR3 is made up of 14 amino acids. In germline, CDR1 is MNHNS, CDR2 SASEGT. Trimming shortened V by 7 bases and J by 2 bases, and 15 bases separated the two germline ends. The CDR3, as DNA: TGTGCCAGCACTCCGGGGCAGGGTCCCTACGAGCAGTACTTC. Its translation: CASTPGQGPYEQYF.

The chain employs TRBV5-1 and TRBJ2-1; TRBD1 or TRBD2 may be the D gene (5 bases each). Germline V gene lookup returns CDR1 SGHRS and CDR2 YFSETQ. Trimming cost V 0 bases and J 10 bases, with 14 bases left between them. This CDR3 is built from 14 residues. The CDR3 DNA reads TGCGCCAGCAGCTTGGAATCCCGGGACGGAGAGCAGTTCTTC. It specifies CASSLESRDGEQFF.

The table lists this clonotype with many counts. The chain recombines TRBV28 with TRBJ2-2; D not certain. The length of the CDR3 is 13 residues. V lost 6 bases and J 1 base, leaving 6 bases between the germline ends. Germline-derived CDR1 and CDR2 are MDHEN and SYDVKM. The CDR3 here is CASRHRNTGELFF. The DNA for the CDR3 is TGTGCCAGCAGGCACAGGAACACCGGGGAGCTGTTTTTT. Full variable domain (rest looked up from reference TRBV28 and TRBJ2-2): DVKVTQSSRYLVKRTGEKVFLECVQDMDHENMFWYRQDPGLGLRLIYFSYDVKMKEKGDIPEGYSVSREKKERFSLILESASTNQTSMYLCASRHRNTGELFFGEGSRLTVL.

A few counts support this clonotype. CDR3 bases: TGTGCCAGCAGCTCGCCCTTGAGGGACTACGAGCAGTACTTC. Its protein is CASSSPLRDYEQYF. J is TRBJ2-7 and V is TRBV7-9; D perhaps matches TRBD2 (5 bases). The CDR3 loop spans 14 amino acids. Trimming left V 4 bases short and J 3 bases short, with 13 bases between. CDR1 is SEHNR, CDR2 FQNEAQ, per germline (reference sequence). Drawing the rest from reference TRBV7-9 and TRBJ2-7, the complete variable domain is DTGVSQNPRHKITKRGQNVTFRCDPISEHNRLYWYRQTLGQGPEFLTYFQNEAQLEKSRLLSDRFSAERPKGSFSTLEIQRTEQGDSAMYLCASSSPLRDYEQYFGPGTRLTVT.

This clonotype was found many times. The DNA of the CDR3 is TGTGCCAGCAGCTTAGCGTTGCCTAGCGGCCCTTACGAGCAGTACTTC. Residues: CASSLALPSGPYEQYF. The chain combines TRBV7-2 with TRBJ2-7, with TRBD2 matching 7 bases. The CDR3 runs to 16 residues. The germline CDR1 and CDR2 sequences are SGHTA and FQGNSA. After removal of 0 bases from V and 4 bases from J, the junction contained 9 bases not matched to a gene.

This clonotype was recorded at least ten times. The CDR3 bases are TGTGCCAGCAGTTTATGGCTACCGAACACCGGGGAGCTGTTTTTT. It encodes CASSLWLPNTGELFF. V usage is TRBV27 and J usage is TRBJ2-2; D ambiguous. Trimming removed 1 base at V and 0 bases at J, with 6 bases between. From germline, CDR1 is MNHEY and CDR2 SMNVEV (reference sequence). This CDR3 comprises 15 residues.

This clonotype was counted at least ten times. This sequence joins TRBV5-4 and TRBJ2-7; 13 bases agree with TRBD2. J gave up 3 bases and V 4 bases, and 7 bases lay outside the gene matches. The germline V gene has CDR1 SGHNT and CDR2 YYREEE (reference sequence). This CDR3 has 16 amino acids. CDR3 nucleotides: TGTGCCAGCAGCGGTAGGACTAGCGGGAGTTACTACGAGCAGTACTTC. Translated: CASSGRTSGSYYEQYF.

This clonotype was counted at least ten times. The chain joins TRBV7-2 to TRBJ2-1; TRBD2 matches 13 bases. The V segment lost 2 bases and the J segment 8 bases; nucleotides outside the gene matches: 3. Germline-derived CDR1 and CDR2 are SGHTA and FQGNSA. The CDR3 extends over 15 amino acids. Written as DNA, the CDR3 is TGTGCCAGCAGCTTAACTAGCGGGAGGGGGGATGAGCAGTTCTTC. As protein: CASSLTSGRGDEQFF. Full variable domain (missing parts from reference TRBV7-2 and TRBJ2-1): GAGVSQSPSNKVTEKGKDVELRCDPISGHTALYWYRQSLGQGLEFLIYFQGNSAPDKSGLPSDRFSAERTGGSVSTLTIQRTQQEDSAVYLCASSLTSGRGDEQFFGPGTRLTVL.

This clonotype was picked up many times. The V call is TRBV20-1, the J call TRBJ2-3, with D unclear. The V end lost 5 bases, the J end lost 2 bases, and 8 bases lay between the germline ends. This CDR3 region has 12 residues. Looked up from germline, CDR1 is DFQATT and CDR2 is SNEGSKA (reference sequence). The DNA of the CDR3 is TGCAGTGCTGCGCGCCCCACAGATACGCAGTATTTT. It encodes CSAARPTDTQYF.

The chain employs TRBV6-2 or TRBV6-3 and TRBJ2-2; perhaps TRBD1 as D (5 bases). The CDR3 is 15 amino acids. Germline V gene lookup returns CDR1 MNHEY and CDR2 SVGEGT. V was pared by 7 bases and J by 4 bases, with 16 bases between. CDR3 bases: TGTGCCAGCACCCGATGGCAGGGCAGCACCGGGGAGCTGTTTTTT. Its translation is CASTRWQGSTGELFF.

The table lists this clonotype with many counts. The gene calls are TRBV18 and TRBJ2-7; TRBD2 is a possible D gene (5 bases). The CDR3 totals 16 residues. Germline CDR1 KGHSH, CDR2 LQKENI. V gave up 1 base and J gave up 5 bases, with 18 bases separating them. The CDR3 protein is CASSPRDRAGRHEQYF. The CDR3 region has the DNA TGTGCCAGCTCACCACGAGATCGGGCGGGCCGACACGAGCAGTACTTC.

This clonotype was seen repeatedly, ten times or more. The V and J genes are TRBV20-1 and TRBJ2-5, with TRBD2 matching over 9 bases. Germline loops: CDR1 DFQATT, CDR2 SNEGSKA (reference sequence). With V trimmed by 6 bases and J by 7 bases, 18 bases remained unmatched. The CDR3 consists of 16 residues. This chain's CDR3 is CSAQAKGSGREGTQYF. The CDR3 coding sequence is TGCAGTGCCCAAGCAAAGGGTAGCGGGAGAGAAGGGACCCAGTACTTC.

This clonotype was observed many times. The chain is built from TRBV28 and TRBJ2-1; 8 bases fit TRBD1. Germline V gene sequence: CDR1 MDHEN, CDR2 SYDVKM. The CDR3 runs to 13 residues. Trimming took 5 bases from V and 9 from J; bases not matched to a gene: 6. The CDR3 DNA follows: TGTGCCAGCAGTAAGAGACAGGGGTTTGAGCAGTTCTTC. Its protein product is CASSKRQGFEQFF.

The genes are TRBV10-1 and TRBJ2-4, with D hard to call. Germline V gene sequence: CDR1 WNHNN, CDR2 SYGVQD (reference sequence). Trimming took off 0 bases at V and 3 bases at J, with 15 bases between the two ends. The CDR3 consists of 17 residues. CDR3 DNA: TGCGCCAGCAGTGAGTCGGCGGTTGGGCTTAACAAAAACATTCAGTACTTC. The encoded protein is CASSESAVGLNKNIQYF.

Concerning this clonotype: With a much larger clone just one base away, this may be a read error. This chain links TRBV27 with TRBJ1-5; D is unresolved. CDR3 length equals 16 residues. CDR1 MNHEY and CDR2 SMNVEV come from the germline V gene (reference sequence). As DNA, the CDR3 is TGTACCAGCAGTCCGCTTGGGGTCGATAGCAATCAGCCCCAGCATTTT. Its translation is CTSSPLGVDSNQPQHF.

The chain is built from TRBV5-4 and TRBJ1-2, with a weak D call TRBD1 (5 bases). V lost 4 bases and J 4 bases, leaving 17 bases between the germline ends. Germline lookup yields CDR1 SGHNT and CDR2 YYREEE (reference sequence). This CDR3 is built from 15 residues. This CDR3 reads CASSPRTSGGYGYTF. In DNA form, the CDR3 reads TGTGCCAGCAGCCCTAGGACCTCTGGGGGCTATGGCTACACCTTC.

This clonotype occurred a few times. The chain links TRBV5-6 to TRBJ1-3; weak D call: TRBD1 (6 bases). Looked up from germline, CDR1 is SGHDT and CDR2 is YYEEEE. The CDR3 sequence is 16 residues long. V was pared by 2 bases and J by 2 bases, with 14 bases between. The CDR3 nucleotides are TGTGCCAGCAGCTTACAGGGAGTAGTGCCTGGAAACACCATATATTTT. The encoded protein is CASSLQGVVPGNTIYF.

This clonotype was detected ten times or more. The chain carries TRBV6-6 and TRBJ2-1, with 11 positions matching TRBD1. This CDR3 spans 15 amino acids. CDR1 is MNHNY and CDR2 is SVGAGI in the germline V gene (reference sequence). After removal of 1 base from V and 7 bases from J, the junction contained 3 bases not matched to a gene. The CDR3 protein is CASSYWTGGRNEQFF. The CDR3 DNA reads TGTGCCAGCAGTTACTGGACAGGGGGCCGGAATGAGCAGTTCTTC.

This clonotype was seen many times. The chain links TRBV3-1 to TRBJ2-1; tentatively, D is TRBD1 or TRBD2 (5 bases each). This CDR3 has 15 amino acids. Germline loops: CDR1 LGHDT, CDR2 YNNKEL (reference sequence). V was pared by 0 bases and J by 6 bases, with 12 bases between. The DNA of the CDR3 is TGTGCCAGCAGCCAAGAAAGAACAGGAGGCAATGAGCAGTTCTTC. The encoded protein is CASSQERTGGNEQFF.

This clonotype was seen at least ten times. The gene calls are TRBV4-2 and TRBJ1-1; the D is unclear. Germline V lookup: CDR1 LGHNA, CDR2 YNFKEQ. V was cut by 5 bases and J by 0 bases, with 10 bases left in between. This CDR3 is built from 14 residues. CDR3 loop: CASSFDGMNTEAFF. As DNA, the CDR3 is TGTGCCAGCAGCTTCGACGGAATGAACACTGAAGCTTTCTTT.

This clonotype has at least ten counts. This chain uses TRBV11-2 with TRBJ1-1; D might be TRBD1 (6 bases). Germline V gene lookup returns CDR1 SGHAT and CDR2 FQNNGV. CDR3 length: 17 amino acids. The V and J ends lost 7 bases and 0 bases respectively, with 21 bases between them. CDR3 in DNA: TGTGCCAGCACTGCGTCCTTGAGGGGGGGCATGAACACTGAAGCTTTCTTT. This sequence encodes CASTASLRGGMNTEAFF.